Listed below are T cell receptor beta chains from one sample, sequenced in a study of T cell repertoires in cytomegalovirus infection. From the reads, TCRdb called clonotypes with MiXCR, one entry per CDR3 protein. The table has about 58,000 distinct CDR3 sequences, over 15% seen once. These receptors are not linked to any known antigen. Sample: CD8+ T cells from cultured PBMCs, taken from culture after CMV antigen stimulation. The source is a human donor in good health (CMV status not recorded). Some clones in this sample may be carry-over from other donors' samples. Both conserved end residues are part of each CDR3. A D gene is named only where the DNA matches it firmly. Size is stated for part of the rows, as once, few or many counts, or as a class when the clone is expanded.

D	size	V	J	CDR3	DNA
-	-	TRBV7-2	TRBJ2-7	CASSWTRGYEQYF	TGTGCCAGCAGCTGGACCAGAGGCTACGAGCAGTACTTC
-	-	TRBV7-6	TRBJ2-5	CASGPPSGTQYF	TGTGCCAGCGGACCTCCATCTGGGACCCAGTACTTC
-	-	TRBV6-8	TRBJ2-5	CAILPPGRQETQYF	TGTGCCATCTTACCCCCGGGCAGGCAAGAGACCCAGTACTTC
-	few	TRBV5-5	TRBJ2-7	CASSTDVHYEQYF	TGTGCCAGCAGCACGGACGTACACTACGAGCAGTACTTC
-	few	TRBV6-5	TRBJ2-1	CASSYRALAASYNEQFF	TGTGCCAGCAGTTACCGAGCGTTAGCGGCCTCCTACAATGAGCAGTTCTTC
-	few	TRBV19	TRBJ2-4	CASSIGYNIQYF	TGTGCCAGTAGTATTGGGTATAACATTCAGTACTTC
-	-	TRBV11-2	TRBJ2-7	CASSLNGGPSYEQYF	TGTGCCAGCAGCTTAAACGGGGGCCCCTCCTACGAGCAGTACTTC
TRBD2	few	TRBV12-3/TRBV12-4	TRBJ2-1	CASSSAVSGEAYNEQFF	TGTGCCAGCAGTTCAGCCGTTAGCGGGGAGGCCTACAATGAGCAGTTCTTC
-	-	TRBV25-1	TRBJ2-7	CASSDHGKYEQYF	TGTGCCAGCAGTGACCACGGCAAATACGAGCAGTACTTC
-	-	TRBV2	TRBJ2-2	CASSEGGELFF	TGTGCCAGCAGTGAGGGTGGGGAGCTGTTTTTT
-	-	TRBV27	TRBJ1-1	CASSSRGWNTEAFF	TGTGCCAGCAGTTCCAGAGGCTGGAACACTGAAGCTTTCTTT
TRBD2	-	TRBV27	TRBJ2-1	CASTTSGTNEQFF	TGTGCCAGCACTACTAGCGGGACTAATGAGCAGTTCTTC
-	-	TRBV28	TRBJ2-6	CATKYRLDPNFSGANVLTF	TGTGCCACCAAATACAGGCTAGACCCCAATTTTTCTGGGGCCAACGTCCTGACTTTC
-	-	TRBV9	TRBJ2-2	CASSRPSVGALANTGELFF	TGTGCCAGCAGCCGACCCTCTGTGGGGGCCCTTGCGAACACCGGGGAGCTGTTTTTT
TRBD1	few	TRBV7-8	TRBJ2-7	CASSFRTGDSYEQYF	TGTGCCAGCAGCTTCCGGACAGGAGATTCCTACGAGCAGTACTTC
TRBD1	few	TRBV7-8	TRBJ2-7	CASSGRDRDYEQYF	TGTGCCAGCAGCGGTCGGGACAGGGACTACGAGCAGTACTTC
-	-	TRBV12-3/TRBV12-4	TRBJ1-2	CASSLALGGAMGYTF	TGTGCCAGCAGTTTAGCGCTGGGCGGAGCTATGGGCTACACCTTC
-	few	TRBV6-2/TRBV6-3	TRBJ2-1	CASSYSRDEQFF	TGTGCCAGCAGTTACTCCCGGGACGAGCAGTTCTTC
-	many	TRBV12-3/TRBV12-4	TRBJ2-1	CASSLGIEQFF	TGTGCCAGCAGTTTAGGTATTGAGCAGTTCTTC
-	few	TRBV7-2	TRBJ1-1	CASSLRGEMNTEAFF	TGTGCCAGCAGCTTGAGGGGCGAGATGAACACTGAAGCTTTCTTT
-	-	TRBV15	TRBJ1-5	CATGTGSIYSNQPQHF	TGTGCCACCGGAACGGGGTCTATCTATAGCAATCAGCCCCAGCATTTT
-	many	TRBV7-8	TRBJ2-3	CASSSISAGWLADTQYF	TGTGCCAGCAGCTCGATATCCGCCGGATGGTTGGCAGATACGCAGTATTTT
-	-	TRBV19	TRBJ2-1	CASSIPSNEQFF	TGTGCCAGTAGTATCCCTTCGAATGAGCAGTTCTTC